The present entry profiles one T cell receptor beta chain with its context. Its antigen is still unknown. Nothing much larger sits one base from this clone, and base qualities are not available. This record comes from a study of cytomegalovirus exposure and HLA in healthy donors (dated by TCRdb to the late 2010s). Broadly, across the study: An earlier analysis of several hundred of the donors reported around 280 Gb of sequence data and around 100 million unique TCR beta sequences obtained from approximately 180 million T cells. An early release covering 550 to 700 HLA-typed donors comprised about 300 gigabases of sequencing data and some 79 million unique TCR sequences. Among the approximately 400 genotyped donors, approximately 82% belonged to the genetic ancestry cluster associated with self-reported Caucasian donors. The study was designed to test whether signatures of past pathogen exposure could be identified by cataloging public T cell receptors. Using immunosequencing, the study profiled T cell repertoires from about 620 subjects and related those repertoires to cytomegalovirus serostatus. Besides the first cohort of approximately 710 subjects, a separate validation cohort made up of 95 to 150 different subjects was used. The study combined high-throughput TCR immunosequencing, statistical association of individual TCRs with disease status, and machine learning to predict cytomegalovirus infection status. A later analysis re-analyzed previously published TCR beta repertoires from 500 to 700 donors and added high-resolution HLA genotyping to study TCR occurrence patterns. Rather than using new phenotypic data, the later analysis identified candidate immune exposures from TCR beta sequences and from how often those sequences occurred across donors. In an earlier analysis of a few hundred of the donors, high-throughput TCR beta sequencing was used to judge whether each TCR beta V gene segment behaved as functional or pseudogenic. Donor age, sex, ethnicity and CMV serostatus were compiled together with the repertoire data. In a later genetic analysis, genome-wide SNP genotypes for about 65% of the 666 donors were used, and that subset was treated as a discovery cohort. All discovery cohort repertoires had been generated using a single sequencing platform. Class I and class II HLA loci were covered by the typing at four-digit resolution. The number of donors typed differed by locus, with roughly 620-630 for A, B, C, DRB1 and DQB1, around 520 for DQA1, over 600 for DPA1, and about 450 for DPB1. A few DR-DQ haplotypes were treated as single units for association and clustering because of strong linkage in the cohort. Among roughly 400 genotyped donors of the cohort, an average of approximately 220,000 unique TCR beta nucleotide sequences was sequenced per donor, of which about 19% were non-productive. On the study overall, not on this receptor specifically: In a later genetic analysis, a missense DCLRE1C variant was associated with V-gene and J-gene trimming of TCR beta chains, and the association was replicated in an independent cohort. Because some donors lacked HLA typing at each locus, the association tests relied only on the typed subset. Presence/absence analyses assumed roughly uniform sequencing depth across donors, an assumption that may not hold. Because counts were too low, roughly 17 rarely observed V segments, including chromosome 9 orphons, were left out of the earlier analysis of about 620 of the donors. In an earlier analysis of 500 to 650 of the donors, most TCR beta V segments appeared in productive rearrangements about 90% or about 30% of the time, broadly matching IMGT annotations. Because the 87-base-pair reads could not distinguish some IMGT-functional V segments, including TRBV6-2 and TRBV6-3, those segments were excluded. According to a later analysis, TCR association rates differed among HLA loci, with DRB1 alleles showing the most associated TCRs and HLA-C alleles showing the fewest. A further reported finding was that TCR beta sequences accurately predicted the HLA-A and HLA-B alleles for most subjects in the first cohort. Correlated functional status among segregating V segments might be attributable to linkage disequilibrium, but an unknown experimental factor could not be ruled out. Strong co-occurrence of HLA alleles, especially DR and DQ, made assigning TCR associations to individual alleles difficult. A cluster of highly shared sequence variants was judged likely to be a technical artifact of the sequencing pipeline. CMV serostatus was the only immune exposure information available for the cohort. Several of the top co-occurrence clusters appeared to be linked to parvovirus B19, influenza, CMV and Epstein-Barr virus, according to a later analysis. The cohort was sequenced for TCR beta chains only, and without alpha or paired-chain data the features that could be detected were limited. According to the authors, the approach could potentially be generalized to other disease states and immunological phenotypes. Specific HLA alleles were associated with 15,000 to 20,000 TCR beta sequences at a false discovery rate of 0.05 in a later analysis. The classifier was reported to diagnose cytomegalovirus status with high specificity and sensitivity in both the original cohort and the validation cohort. A later genetic analysis reported fewer N-insertions in productive TCRs among donors in an Asian-associated ancestry cluster than the roughly 620-donor mean. According to a later analysis, most CMV-associated TCR beta chains appeared to be HLA-restricted, and the HLA associations seemed to be driven largely by CMV exposure. Compared with equally common non-associated chains, HLA-associated TCR beta chains in a later analysis were more clonally expanded and had lower generation probabilities. In vitro tests confirmed that a few of the cytomegalovirus-associated TCR beta chains recognize cytomegalovirus antigens. Most TCR sequences were observed very rarely across donors, whereas some public TCRs were present in many individuals. The study gave a list of roughly 150 TCR beta chains associated with cytomegalovirus.

There are 16 amino acids in the CDR3, from cysteine to phenylalanine inclusive. The kept DNA is CDR3 alone, 48 bases in frame from the first base. V has 3 bases trimmed and J has 9 bases trimmed; junction bases matching no gene number 10. The CDR1 and CDR2 encoded by the germline V gene (reference sequence) are SEHNR and FQNEAQ. Libraries were built with the immunoSEQ multiplex PCR assay. The multiplex PCR relied on a mix of 60 forward primers for TCR Vbeta segments and 13 reverse primers for TCR Jbeta segments. A multiplex PCR assay on genomic DNA amplified the CDR3 region of rearranged TCR beta genes. The amplified TCR beta libraries were sequenced on the Illumina HiSeq System as 87-base-pair reads. The original pipeline was this. In a later analysis, roughly 80 million unique TCR beta chains were counted across the roughly 610 repertoires, and approximately 9.9 million of these chains were shared by at least two donors. A nearest-neighbor algorithm error-corrected the raw reads and collapsed the reads into unique sequences, merging closely related sequences to remove PCR and sequencing errors. V, D and J gene segments were assigned by aligning CDR3 sequences to IMGT reference sequences. For a sequence to be retained, a match of at least six nucleotides was required to both a V gene segment and a J gene segment. A rearrangement was called productive if the CDR3 had no stop codons and remained in frame with V and J, and every other rearrangement was called non-productive. CDR3 was defined by IMGT convention, running from the second conserved V-encoded cysteine to the conserved J-encoded phenylalanine. In an earlier analysis of around 540 of the donors, sequences lacking an unambiguous match to a single V gene segment were excluded. In an earlier analysis of some 590 of the donors, a V segment was called functional when productive rearrangements were above 56.7%, and segregating when the standard deviation between donors exceeded 5%. A statistical classification framework was developed to diagnose cytomegalovirus status using the catalog of TCR beta chain sequences. A later analysis assigned V and J genes by comparing TCR nucleotide sequences with IMGT/GENE-DB human TR gene sequences. In a later analysis, CDR3 sequences and most-parsimonious VDJ recombination scenarios were assigned using the TCRdist pipeline. In a later analysis, every TCR beta chain was defined by the combination of its CDR3 amino acid sequence and its V-gene family, and reads without a unique V-gene family were dropped. To address suspected cross-contamination and a sequencing artifact, a later analysis removed approximately 600 highly shared, low-generation-probability nucleotide sequences. In a later analysis, a clonal expansion index for each public chain was calculated from normalized within-repertoire ranks of inferred template counts. In a later analysis, generation probabilities were computed with a VDJ recombination model fitted to out-of-frame rearrangements, and the resulting probabilities were checked against IGoR. Hypergeometric tests were used in a later analysis to score TCR-TCR, TCR-HLA and TCR-CMV co-occurrence, with a repertoire-size bias correction applied to the TCR pairs. In a later analysis, false discovery rates were estimated by permuting HLA or CMV assignments 20 times. A later analysis grouped co-occurring TCRs with DBSCAN, adding TCRdist sequence similarity when clustering within HLA-allele-positive subsets. Co-occurrence clustering excluded repertoires with fewer than 30,000 or more than 120,000 public chains, plus five with anomalous nucleotide sharing. Sourced from immuneACCESS, this table was stored by TCRdb with only in-frame sequences that have V and J called. A share of the clones is absent; for the studies checked, an unresolved V gene accounts for under half, and the remainder has no known explanation. Clone size and the V and J calls come from that table; the DNA yielded D and trimming. The sample has some 81,000 clones on record, approximately 70% of them singletons. Around 10% of the sample rests with the top ten.

The cohort was made up of 650 to 700 healthy bone marrow donors. All cohort members were sampled while nominally healthy, although unrecorded immune exposures were likely present. The donor tested CMV seropositive and was one of the 289 seropositive cohort members. Every donor gave a peripheral blood sample, and the peripheral blood mononuclear cells from that sample were used for TCR beta sequencing. Genomic DNA was extracted from the blood cell samples with the Qiagen DNeasy Blood Extraction Kit. Recombination linked TRBV7-9 to TRBJ2-1, with TRBD2 identical over 11 junction bases. Sample: PBMCs. The TCR was taken from a woman aged 40 to 50 in good health and CMV-seropositive. The nucleotide sequence reads TGTGCCAGCAGCTTTCCGGTGGGACTAGCGGTTAGTGAGCAGTTCTTC. This translates into CASSFPVGLAVSEQFF.